This TCR beta chain was profiled in a study of shared clonotypes between healthy human individuals. In the study overall: Serving as donors were two women and a few men, whose ages spanned 18 to 49.

CD8 cells classed as naive were CD45RO-negative and positively selected for CCR7, excluding terminally differentiated effector memory CD45RA+ cells. Deep was the level used in running the assay. Method: immunoSEQ multiplex PCR; TCRdb's copy keeps in-frame clones and lacks some. The profile shows 2 million or so clones, approximately 94% of them singletons. In germline, CDR1 is MNHNS, CDR2 SASEGT. This CDR3 contains 13 residues. V gave up 8 bases and J gave up 3 bases, with 13 bases separating them. This TCR derives from a man aged 18 to 29 in good health. V usage is TRBV6-1 and J usage is TRBJ1-1; D call uncertain. The sample consisted of naive CD8+ T cells sorted from blood. The CDR3 protein is CASPMVGDTEAFF. CDR3 DNA: TGTGCCAGCCCTATGGTGGGAGACACTGAAGCTTTCTTT.